Following are 18 T cell receptor beta chains from one sample sequenced in a study of blood T cell repertoires in COVID-19. Libraries were prepared by immunoSEQ multiplex PCR; TCRdb keeps only in-frame clonotypes and omits some of them. The data hold approximately 150,000 clones, with about 86% observed a single time. The source material was peripheral blood. The receptor source for this set is a human donor in a cohort sampled during active COVID-19.

This chain connects TRBV4-3 to TRBJ2-6; D perhaps matches TRBD1 (5 bases). Germline values: CDR1 LGHNA, CDR2 YSLEER. The CDR3 spans 16 residues. V shed 2 bases and J shed 2 bases, with 10 bases lying between them. The CDR3, as DNA: TGCGCCAGCAGCCAACAGGGTCCCCCTGGGGCCAACGTCCTGACTTTC. It is translated as CASSQQGPPGANVLTF.

The gene calls are TRBV6-2 or TRBV6-3 and TRBJ2-2, with D perhaps matching TRBD2 (6 bases). CDR3 length equals 13 residues. Germline V CDR1 and CDR2: MNHEY, SVGEGT. V lost 5 bases and J lost 7, with 11 bases in between. CDR3 loop: CASSNTGGGELFF. The CDR3 region has the DNA TGTGCCAGCAGTAACACCGGGGGCGGGGAGCTGTTTTTT.

In its sample, this clone was seen a few times. The chain joins TRBV6-5 to TRBJ1-1; D might be TRBD1 (6 bases). Germline V gives CDR1 MNHEY, CDR2 SVGAGI. V lost 6 bases and J lost 5, with 16 bases in between. The CDR3 is made up of 14 amino acids. The CDR3, as DNA: TGTGCCAGCAGAAGAATCTACCAGGGGACTGAAGCTTTCTTT. Translating it yields CASRRIYQGTEAFF.

V usage is TRBV7-2 and J usage is TRBJ1-1; a possible D gene is TRBD1 (6 bases). The CDR3 has 15 amino acids. Germline V gives CDR1 SGHTA, CDR2 FQGNSA. V lost 7 bases to trimming and J lost 0 bases, with 15 bases between them. CDR3 coding DNA: TGTGCCAGCAAAACAGGGTTTGGAATGAACACTGAAGCTTTCTTT. Translating gives CASKTGFGMNTEAFF.

The chain joins TRBV13 to TRBJ2-1; TRBD2 matches at 13 bases. This CDR3 comprises 17 residues. Germline lookup yields CDR1 PRHDT and CDR2 FYEKMQ (reference sequence). The junction had 6 bases not matched to a gene; V was cut back by 5 bases and J by 2 bases. CDR3 nucleotides: TGTGCCAGCAGCCCGGGACTAGCGGGAACCCCCTACAATGAGCAGTTCTTC. Amino acids: CASSPGLAGTPYNEQFF.

This clone occurred a few times. The rearrangement links TRBV7-8 to TRBJ1-6, with D tentatively TRBD1 (5 bases). The germline V gene has CDR1 SGHVS and CDR2 FQNEAQ. CDR3 length: 15 residues. V was cut by 6 bases and J by 10 bases, with 19 bases left in between. The CDR3 DNA reads as TGTGCCAGCAGTCCTGTCAAGGGGCTAGGATCACCCCTCCACTTT. Encoded protein: CASSPVKGLGSPLHF. Filled out from reference TRBV7-8 and TRBJ1-6, the complete variable domain reads GAGVSQSPRYKVAKRGQDVALRCDPISGHVSLFWYQQALGQGPEFLTYFQNEAQLDKSGLPSDRFFAERPEGSVSTLKIQRTQQEDSAVYLCASSPVKGLGSPLHFGNGTRLTVT.

The chain is built from TRBV28 and TRBJ2-7; D may be TRBD2 (5 bases). This CDR3 spans 13 amino acids. Germline V gives CDR1 MDHEN, CDR2 SYDVKM. Trimming took 2 bases from V and 6 from J, leaving 11 bases between them. CDR3 loop: CASSLTGMGEQYF. The CDR3 DNA follows: TGTGCCAGCAGTTTAACGGGAATGGGCGAGCAGTACTTC.

The chain carries TRBV6-6 and TRBJ2-7; 10 bases fit TRBD1. The CDR3 has 16 amino acids. Germline CDR1 and CDR2: MNHNY and SVGAGI (reference sequence). With 0 bases clipped from V and 5 bases from J, the junction kept 7 bases outside the gene matches. The CDR3 coding sequence is TGTGCCAGCAGTTACTCTCCGGGACAGGGGTCCCACGAGCAGTACTTC. Amino acid sequence: CASSYSPGQGSHEQYF.

This clone was recorded once. The sample has other DNA sequences that encode this CDR3 too. The chain employs TRBV5-1 and TRBJ2-5; D uncertain. V was trimmed by 1 base and J by 4 bases, leaving 8 bases between them. This CDR3 is built from 13 residues. CDR1 and CDR2 (germline): SGHRS, YFSETQ. This chain's CDR3 is CASSLSSRETQYF. CDR3 bases: TGCGCCAGCAGCTTGAGTTCGAGAGAGACCCAGTACTTC. Combining the CDR3 with reference TRBV5-1 and TRBJ2-5 gives the whole variable domain KAGVTQTPRYLIKTRGQQVTLSCSPISGHRSVSWYQQTPGQGLQFLFEYFSETQRNKGNFPGRFSGRQFSNSRSEMNVSTLELGDSALYLCASSLSSRETQYFGPGTRLLVL.

This clone appeared once. The V call is TRBV4-1, the J call TRBJ2-1; 9 bases fit TRBD2. The CDR3 length is 17 residues. CDR1 is MGHRA, CDR2 YSYEKL, per germline. After removal of 4 bases from V and 9 bases from J, the junction contained 16 bases not matched to a gene. Here the CDR3 reads CASSPPDGGRAIGEQFF. In DNA, the CDR3 is TGCGCCAGCAGCCCTCCGGATGGCGGGAGGGCCATAGGTGAGCAGTTCTTC.

The V call is TRBV3-1 (or the pseudogene TRBV3-2), the J call TRBJ2-7, with 12 bases fitting TRBD1. Trimming at V came to 4 bases and at J to 2 bases, leaving 0 bases not matched to a gene. Germline loops: CDR1 LGHDT, CDR2 YNNKEL (reference sequence). The CDR3 is 14 amino acids. The CDR3 sequence: CASSRDRGPYEQYF. The CDR3 coding sequence is TGTGCCAGCAGCCGGGACAGGGGGCCCTACGAGCAGTACTTC.

This sequence joins TRBV7-9 and TRBJ2-7; 8 nucleotides match TRBD1. This CDR3 region has 16 residues. Germline CDR1 and CDR2: SEHNR and FQNEAQ (reference sequence). The ends lost 3 bases at V and 4 bases at J; junction bases unmatched: 11. In nucleotides, the CDR3 is TGTGCCAGCAGCTTCGGAAGAACCGGGACAGGATACGAGCAGTACTTC. This sequence encodes CASSFGRTGTGYEQYF.

The chain employs TRBV16 and TRBJ2-1; TRBD2 might be the D (5 bases). Deletions cut 3 bases from V and 2 bases from J, with 20 bases between. The CDR3 length is 18 residues. From germline, CDR1 is KGHSY and CDR2 FQNENV. The CDR3 DNA sequence: TGTGCCAGCAGCCACCCAGACGCCAGACTACCAGCCTACAATGAGCAGTTCTTC. It encodes CASSHPDARLPAYNEQFF. The full variable domain, rest sourced from reference TRBV16 and TRBJ2-1, is GEEVAQTPKHLVRGEGQKAKLYCAPIKGHSYVFWYQQVLKNEFKFLISFQNENVFDETGMPKERFSAKCLPNSPCSLEIQATKLEDSAVYFCASSHPDARLPAYNEQFFGPGTRLTVL.

This chain uses TRBV19 with TRBJ1-1, with D possibly matching TRBD1 (6 bases). The V gene lost 3 bases and the J gene lost 1 base, with 12 bases spanning the gap. Germline V gene data show CDR1 as LNHDA and CDR2 as SQIVND (reference sequence). This CDR3 is 15 amino acids long. In DNA, the CDR3 is TGTGCCAGTAGTATCGCAGCAGGGGCGAACACTGAAGCTTTCTTT. Its protein is CASSIAAGANTEAFF.

The chain links TRBV4-3 to TRBJ2-7, with a tentative D call TRBD2 (6 bases). There are 14 residues in the CDR3. Trimming cost V 1 base and J 4 bases, with 11 bases left between them. The germline V gene has CDR1 LGHNA and CDR2 YSLEER. CDR3 protein: CASSQVGRGYEQYF. As DNA, the CDR3 is TGCGCCAGCAGCCAAGTTGGGCGGGGATACGAGCAGTACTTC.

The rearrangement uses TRBV19 and TRBJ2-7; 10 nucleotides agree with TRBD1. J gave up 4 bases and V 7 bases, and 10 bases lay outside the gene matches. The CDR3 sequence is 15 residues long. In germline, CDR1 is LNHDA, CDR2 SQIVND (reference sequence). CDR3 sequence: CASTLRQGAQYEQYF. The CDR3 DNA reads TGTGCCAGTACCCTTAGACAGGGGGCGCAGTACGAGCAGTACTTC.

This chain connects TRBV11-3 to TRBJ2-5; no firm D call. V dropped 6 bases and J dropped 4 bases, with 12 bases sitting between them. CDR3 length: 13 amino acids. The V gene's germline CDR1 is SGHNT and CDR2 YENEEA. The DNA for the CDR3 is TGTGCCAGCAGGAGGTCCGTAGGAGAGACCCAGTACTTC. Amino acid sequence: CASRRSVGETQYF.

The J gene is TRBJ2-5, the V gene TRBV7-2; 10 bases line up with TRBD1. Germline CDR1 and CDR2: SGHTA and FQGNSA. V was pared by 5 bases and J by 5 bases, with 14 bases of the junction left unmatched. CDR3 size: 17 residues. This CDR3 reads CASSARLDRGYLETQYF. As DNA, the CDR3 is TGTGCCAGCAGCGCAAGACTGGACAGGGGGTATTTGGAGACCCAGTACTTC.